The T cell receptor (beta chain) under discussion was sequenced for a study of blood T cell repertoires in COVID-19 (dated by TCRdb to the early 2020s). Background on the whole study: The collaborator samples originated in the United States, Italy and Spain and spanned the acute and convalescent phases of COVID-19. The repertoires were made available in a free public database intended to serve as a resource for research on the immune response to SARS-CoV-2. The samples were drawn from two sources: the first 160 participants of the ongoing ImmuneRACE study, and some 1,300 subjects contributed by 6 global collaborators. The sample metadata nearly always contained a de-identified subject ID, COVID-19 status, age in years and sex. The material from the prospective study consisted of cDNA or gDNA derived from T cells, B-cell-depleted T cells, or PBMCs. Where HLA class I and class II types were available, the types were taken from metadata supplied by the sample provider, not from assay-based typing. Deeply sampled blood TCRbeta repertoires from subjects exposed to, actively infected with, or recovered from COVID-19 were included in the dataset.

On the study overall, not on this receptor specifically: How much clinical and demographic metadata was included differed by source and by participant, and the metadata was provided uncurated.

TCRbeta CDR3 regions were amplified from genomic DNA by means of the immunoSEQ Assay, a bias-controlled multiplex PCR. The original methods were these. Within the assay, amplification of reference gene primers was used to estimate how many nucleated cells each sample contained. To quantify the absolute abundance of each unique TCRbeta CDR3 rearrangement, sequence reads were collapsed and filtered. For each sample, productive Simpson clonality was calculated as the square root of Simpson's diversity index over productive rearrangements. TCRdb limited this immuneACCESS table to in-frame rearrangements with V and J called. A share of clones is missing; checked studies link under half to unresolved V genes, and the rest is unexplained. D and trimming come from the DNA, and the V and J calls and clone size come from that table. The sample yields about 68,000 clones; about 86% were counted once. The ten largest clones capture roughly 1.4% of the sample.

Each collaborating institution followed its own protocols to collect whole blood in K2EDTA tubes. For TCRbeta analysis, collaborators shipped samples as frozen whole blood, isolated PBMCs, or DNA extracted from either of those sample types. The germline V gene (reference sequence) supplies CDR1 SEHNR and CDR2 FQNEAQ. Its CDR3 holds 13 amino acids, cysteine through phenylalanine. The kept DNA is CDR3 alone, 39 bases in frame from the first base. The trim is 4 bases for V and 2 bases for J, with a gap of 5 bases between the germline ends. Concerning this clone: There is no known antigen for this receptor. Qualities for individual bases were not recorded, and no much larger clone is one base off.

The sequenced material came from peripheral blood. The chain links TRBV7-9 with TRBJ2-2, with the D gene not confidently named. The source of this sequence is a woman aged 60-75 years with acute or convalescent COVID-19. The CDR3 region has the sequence CASSYTNTGELFF. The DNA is TGTGCCAGCAGCTATACTAACACCGGGGAGCTGTTTTTT.